The sequence of this TCR beta chain was determined in a study of blood T cell repertoires in COVID-19. Germline V gene data show CDR1 as SQVTM and CDR2 as ANQGSEA. CDR3 length equals 15 residues. The ends were cut back, 2 bases at V and 0 bases at J, with 13 bases in the middle. Here immunoSEQ multiplex PCR was the method, and the copy in TCRdb shows in-frame clones only, minus some. The data contain fewer than 95,000 clones, 75% to 95% of them singletons. The sample was peripheral blood. This TCR was sampled from a woman of 80 years or more with acute or convalescent COVID-19. V usage is TRBV29-1 and J usage is TRBJ1-2; D not resolved. CDR3 DNA: TGCAGCGTTGAAAGTTGGCCCGTCGCTAACTATGGCTACACCTTC. This codes for CSVESWPVANYGYTF. The whole variable domain, filled in from reference TRBV29-1 and TRBJ1-2, reads SAVISQKPSRDICQRGTSLTIQCQVDSQVTMMFWYRQQPGQSLTLIATANQGSEATYESGFVIDKFPISRPNLTFSTLTVSNMSPEDSSIYLCSVESWPVANYGYTFGSGTRLTVV.